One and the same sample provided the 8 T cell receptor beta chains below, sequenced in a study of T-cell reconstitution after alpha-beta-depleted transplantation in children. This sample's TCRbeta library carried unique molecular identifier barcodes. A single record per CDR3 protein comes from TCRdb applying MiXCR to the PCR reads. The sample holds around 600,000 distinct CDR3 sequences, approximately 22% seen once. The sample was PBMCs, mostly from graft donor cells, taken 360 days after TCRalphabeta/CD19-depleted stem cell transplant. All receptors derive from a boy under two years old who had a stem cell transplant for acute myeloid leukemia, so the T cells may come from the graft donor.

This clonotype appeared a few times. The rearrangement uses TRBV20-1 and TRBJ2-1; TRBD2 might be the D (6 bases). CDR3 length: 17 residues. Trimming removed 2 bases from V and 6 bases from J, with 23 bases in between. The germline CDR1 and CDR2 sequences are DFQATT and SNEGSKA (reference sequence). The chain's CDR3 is CSARKTQDNRRVNEQFF. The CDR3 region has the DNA TGCAGTGCTAGAAAAACCCAGGACAACCGGAGGGTCAATGAGCAGTTCTTC.

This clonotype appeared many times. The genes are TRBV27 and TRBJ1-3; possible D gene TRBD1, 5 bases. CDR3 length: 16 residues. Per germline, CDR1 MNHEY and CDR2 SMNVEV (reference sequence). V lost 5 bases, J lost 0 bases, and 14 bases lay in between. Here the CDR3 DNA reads TGTGCCAGCAGTCCACTTCCCAGGGACTCTGGAAACACCATATATTTT. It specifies CASSPLPRDSGNTIYF.

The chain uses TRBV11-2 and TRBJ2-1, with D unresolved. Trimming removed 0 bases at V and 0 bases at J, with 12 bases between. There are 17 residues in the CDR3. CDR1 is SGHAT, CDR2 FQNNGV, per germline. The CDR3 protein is CASSLDRPSNSYNEQFF. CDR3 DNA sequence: TGTGCCAGCAGCTTAGATCGGCCCTCGAACTCCTACAATGAGCAGTTCTTC. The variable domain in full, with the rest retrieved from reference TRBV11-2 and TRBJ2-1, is EAGVAQSPRYKIIEKRQSVAFWCNPISGHATLYWYQQILGQGPKLLIQFQNNGVVDDSQLPKDRFSAERLKGVDSTLKIQPAKLEDSAVYLCASSLDRPSNSYNEQFFGPGTRLTVL.

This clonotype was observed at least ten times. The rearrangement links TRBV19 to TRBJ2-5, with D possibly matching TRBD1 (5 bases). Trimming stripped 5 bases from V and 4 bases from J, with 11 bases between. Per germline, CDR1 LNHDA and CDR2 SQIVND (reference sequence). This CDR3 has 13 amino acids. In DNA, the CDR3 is TGTGCCAGTAGTTGGGGCTTCGGAGAGACCCAGTACTTC. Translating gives CASSWGFGETQYF.

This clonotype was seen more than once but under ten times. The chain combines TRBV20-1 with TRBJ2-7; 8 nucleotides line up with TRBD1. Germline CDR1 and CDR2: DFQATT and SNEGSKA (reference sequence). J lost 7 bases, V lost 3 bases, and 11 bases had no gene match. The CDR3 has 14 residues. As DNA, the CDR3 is TGCAGTGCTAGTGCCCTGCAGGGGGCGAGGGAGCAGTACTTC. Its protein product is CSASALQGAREQYF.

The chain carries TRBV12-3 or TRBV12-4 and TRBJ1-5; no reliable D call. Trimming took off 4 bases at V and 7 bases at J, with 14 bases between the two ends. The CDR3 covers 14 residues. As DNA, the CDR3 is TGTGCCAGCAGTTGGGGAGGTAATACGCAGCCCCAGCATTTT. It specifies CASSWGGNTQPQHF.

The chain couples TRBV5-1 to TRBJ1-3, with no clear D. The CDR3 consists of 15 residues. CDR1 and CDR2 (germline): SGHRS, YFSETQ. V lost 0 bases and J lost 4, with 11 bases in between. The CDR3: CASSLESRTGNTIYF. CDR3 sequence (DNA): TGCGCCAGCAGCTTGGAAAGCCGCACGGGAAACACCATATATTTT. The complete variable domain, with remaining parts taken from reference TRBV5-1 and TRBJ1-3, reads KAGVTQTPRYLIKTRGQQVTLSCSPISGHRSVSWYQQTPGQGLQFLFEYFSETQRNKGNFPGRFSGRQFSNSRSEMNVSTLELGDSALYLCASSLESRTGNTIYFGEGSWLTVV.

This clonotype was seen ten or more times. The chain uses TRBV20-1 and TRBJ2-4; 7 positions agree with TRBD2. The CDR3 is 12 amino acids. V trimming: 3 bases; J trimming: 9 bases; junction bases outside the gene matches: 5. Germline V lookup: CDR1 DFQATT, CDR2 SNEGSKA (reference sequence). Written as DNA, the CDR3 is TGCAGTGCTAGGCTCCCGGGGGGCATTCAGTACTTC. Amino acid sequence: CSARLPGGIQYF.